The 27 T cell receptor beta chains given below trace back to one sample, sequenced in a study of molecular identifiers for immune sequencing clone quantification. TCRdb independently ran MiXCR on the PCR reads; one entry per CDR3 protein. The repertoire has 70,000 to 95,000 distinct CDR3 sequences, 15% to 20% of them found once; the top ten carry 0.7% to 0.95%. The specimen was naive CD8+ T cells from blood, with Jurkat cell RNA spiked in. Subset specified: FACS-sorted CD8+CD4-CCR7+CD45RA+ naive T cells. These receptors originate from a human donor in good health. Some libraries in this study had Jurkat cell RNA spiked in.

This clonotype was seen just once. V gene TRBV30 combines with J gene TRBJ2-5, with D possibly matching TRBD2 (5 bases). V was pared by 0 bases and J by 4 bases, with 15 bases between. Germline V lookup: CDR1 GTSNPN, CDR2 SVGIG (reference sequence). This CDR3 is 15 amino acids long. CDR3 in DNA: TGTGCCTGGAGTGTAGGGAGCCATGTATCAGAGACCCAGTACTTC. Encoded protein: CAWSVGSHVSETQYF.

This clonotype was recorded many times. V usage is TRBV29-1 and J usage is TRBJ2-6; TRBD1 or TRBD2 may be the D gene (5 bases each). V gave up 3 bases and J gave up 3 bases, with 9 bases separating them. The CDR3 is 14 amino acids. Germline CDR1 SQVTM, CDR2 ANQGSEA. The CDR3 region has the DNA TGCAGCGTTGATCAGGGAGATGGGGCCAACGTCCTGACTTTC. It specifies CSVDQGDGANVLTF.

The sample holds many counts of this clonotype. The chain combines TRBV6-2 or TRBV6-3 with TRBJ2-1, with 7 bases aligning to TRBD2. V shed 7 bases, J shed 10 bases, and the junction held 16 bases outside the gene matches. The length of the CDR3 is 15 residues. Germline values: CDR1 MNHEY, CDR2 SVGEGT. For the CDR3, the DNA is TGTGCCAGCATGCAGAGGGGAAGCGGGACCGGGGAGCAGTTCTTC. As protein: CASMQRGSGTGEQFF.

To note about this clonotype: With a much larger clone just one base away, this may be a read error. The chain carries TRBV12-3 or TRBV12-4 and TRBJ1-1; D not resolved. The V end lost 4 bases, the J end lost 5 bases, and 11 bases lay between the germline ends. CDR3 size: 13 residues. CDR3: CASSSAPRTEAFF. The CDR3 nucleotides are TGTGCCAGCAGTTCAGCGCCCAGGACTGAAGCTTTCTTT.

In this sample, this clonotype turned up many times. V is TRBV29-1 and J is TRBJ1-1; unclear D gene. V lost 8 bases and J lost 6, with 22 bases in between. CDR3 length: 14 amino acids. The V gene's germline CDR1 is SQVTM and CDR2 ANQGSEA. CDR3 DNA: TGCAGCTCGCTGGGGTTGGGCGCGCGACCTGAAGCTTTCTTT. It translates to CSSLGLGARPEAFF.

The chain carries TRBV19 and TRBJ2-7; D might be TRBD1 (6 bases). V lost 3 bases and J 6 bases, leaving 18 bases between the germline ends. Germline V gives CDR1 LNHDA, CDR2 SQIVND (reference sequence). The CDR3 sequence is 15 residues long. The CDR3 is CASSMGTRGSGEQYF. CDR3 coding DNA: TGTGCCAGTAGTATGGGGACCAGGGGTTCTGGCGAGCAGTACTTC.

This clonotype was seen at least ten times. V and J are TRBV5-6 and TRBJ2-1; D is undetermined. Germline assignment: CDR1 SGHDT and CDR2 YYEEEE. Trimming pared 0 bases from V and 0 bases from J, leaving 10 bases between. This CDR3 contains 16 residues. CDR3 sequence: CASSLGWLRSYNEQFF. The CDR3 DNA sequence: TGTGCCAGCAGCTTGGGATGGCTCCGCTCCTACAATGAGCAGTTCTTC.

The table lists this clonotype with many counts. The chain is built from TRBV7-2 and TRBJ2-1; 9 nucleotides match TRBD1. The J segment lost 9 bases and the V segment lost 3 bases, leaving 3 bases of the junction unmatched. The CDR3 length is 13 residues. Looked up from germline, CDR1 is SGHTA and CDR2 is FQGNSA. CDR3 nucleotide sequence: TGTGCCAGCAGCTTGGGGACAGGGCTTGAGCAGTTCTTC. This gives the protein CASSLGTGLEQFF. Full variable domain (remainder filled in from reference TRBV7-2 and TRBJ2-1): GAGVSQSPSNKVTEKGKDVELRCDPISGHTALYWYRQSLGQGLEFLIYFQGNSAPDKSGLPSDRFSAERTGGSVSTLTIQRTQQEDSAVYLCASSLGTGLEQFFGPGTRLTVL.

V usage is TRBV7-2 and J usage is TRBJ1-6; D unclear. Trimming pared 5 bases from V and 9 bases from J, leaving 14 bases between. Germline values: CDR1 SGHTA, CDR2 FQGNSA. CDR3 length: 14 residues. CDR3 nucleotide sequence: TGTGCCAGCAGCCCCATAGGAGGGTTTTCACCCCTCCACTTT. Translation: CASSPIGGFSPLHF.

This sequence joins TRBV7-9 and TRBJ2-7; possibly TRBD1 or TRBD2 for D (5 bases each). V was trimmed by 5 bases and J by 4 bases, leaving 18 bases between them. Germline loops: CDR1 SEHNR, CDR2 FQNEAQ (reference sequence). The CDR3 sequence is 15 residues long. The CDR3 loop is CASSPRDGRLYEQYF. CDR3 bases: TGTGCCAGCAGCCCCCGGGACGGCAGACTTTACGAGCAGTACTTC. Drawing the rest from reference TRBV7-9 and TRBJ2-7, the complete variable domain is DTGVSQNPRHKITKRGQNVTFRCDPISEHNRLYWYRQTLGQGPEFLTYFQNEAQLEKSRLLSDRFSAERPKGSFSTLEIQRTEQGDSAMYLCASSPRDGRLYEQYFGPGTRLTVT.

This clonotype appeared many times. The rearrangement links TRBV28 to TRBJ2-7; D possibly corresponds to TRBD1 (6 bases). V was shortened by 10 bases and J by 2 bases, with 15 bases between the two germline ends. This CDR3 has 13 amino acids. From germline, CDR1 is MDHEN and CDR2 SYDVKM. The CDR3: CAITHRDTYEQYF. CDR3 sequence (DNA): TGTGCCATCACCCACCGGGACACCTACGAGCAGTACTTC.

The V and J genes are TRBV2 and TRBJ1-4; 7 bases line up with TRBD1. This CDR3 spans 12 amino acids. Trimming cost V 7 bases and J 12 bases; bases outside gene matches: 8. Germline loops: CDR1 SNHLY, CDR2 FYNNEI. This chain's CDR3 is CASNDRGTELFF. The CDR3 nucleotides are TGTGCCAGCAACGACCGCGGGACAGAACTGTTTTTT.

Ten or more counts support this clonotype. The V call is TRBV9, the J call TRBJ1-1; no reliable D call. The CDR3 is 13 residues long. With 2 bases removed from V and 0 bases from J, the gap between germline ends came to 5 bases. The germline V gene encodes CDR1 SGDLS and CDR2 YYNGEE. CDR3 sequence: CASSVILNTEAFF. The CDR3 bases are TGTGCCAGCAGCGTTATTCTGAACACTGAAGCTTTCTTT. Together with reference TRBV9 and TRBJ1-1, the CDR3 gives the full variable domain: DSGVTQTPKHLITATGQRVTLRCSPRSGDLSVYWYQQSLDQGLQFLIQYYNGEERAKGNILERFSAQQFPDLHSELNLSSLELGDSALYFCASSVILNTEAFFGQGTRLTVV.

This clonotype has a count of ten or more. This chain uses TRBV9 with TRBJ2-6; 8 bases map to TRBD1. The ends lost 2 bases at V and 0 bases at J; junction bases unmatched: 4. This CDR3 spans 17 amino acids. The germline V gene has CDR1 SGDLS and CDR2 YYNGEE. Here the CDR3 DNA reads TGTGCCAGCAGCGTTGGGACAGGATCCTCTGGGGCCAACGTCCTGACTTTC. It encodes CASSVGTGSSGANVLTF.

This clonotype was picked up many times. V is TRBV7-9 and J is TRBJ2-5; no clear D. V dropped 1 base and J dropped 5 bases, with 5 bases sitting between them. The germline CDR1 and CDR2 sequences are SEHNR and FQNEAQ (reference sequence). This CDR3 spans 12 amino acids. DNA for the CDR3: TGTGCCAGCAGCTTAGGAAGGGAGACCCAGTACTTC. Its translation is CASSLGRETQYF.

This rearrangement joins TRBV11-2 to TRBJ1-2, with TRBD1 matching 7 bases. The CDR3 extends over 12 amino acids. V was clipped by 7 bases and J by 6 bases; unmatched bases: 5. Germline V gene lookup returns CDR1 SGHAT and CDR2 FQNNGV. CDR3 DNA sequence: TGTGCCAGCAAGGGGGCTAGGGATGGCTACACCTTC. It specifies CASKGARDGYTF.

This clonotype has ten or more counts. The CDR3 sequence: CASSFQARGQTGELFF. The CDR3 nucleotides are TGTGCCAGCAGCTTCCAGGCGCGGGGGCAGACCGGGGAGCTGTTTTTT. This chain connects TRBV13 to TRBJ2-2; tentatively, D is TRBD2 (7 bases). Germline assignment: CDR1 PRHDT and CDR2 FYEKMQ (reference sequence). The CDR3 extends over 16 amino acids. Between the trimmed V and J ends, which lost 3 bases and 5 bases, there was a span of 16 bases.

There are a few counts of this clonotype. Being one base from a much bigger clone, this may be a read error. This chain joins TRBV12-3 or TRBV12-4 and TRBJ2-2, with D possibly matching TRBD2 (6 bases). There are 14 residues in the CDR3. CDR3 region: CASSLAERAGGLFF. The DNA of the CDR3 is TGTGCCAGCAGTTTAGCGGAGAGGGCCGGGGGGCTGTTTTTT.

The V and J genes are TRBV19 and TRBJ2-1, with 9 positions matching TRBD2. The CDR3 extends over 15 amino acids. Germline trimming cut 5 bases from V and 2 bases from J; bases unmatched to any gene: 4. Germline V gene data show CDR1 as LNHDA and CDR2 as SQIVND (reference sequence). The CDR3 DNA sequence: TGTGCCAGTAGTCGCGGGGGGGCACCCTACAATGAGCAGTTCTTC. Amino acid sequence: CASSRGGAPYNEQFF.

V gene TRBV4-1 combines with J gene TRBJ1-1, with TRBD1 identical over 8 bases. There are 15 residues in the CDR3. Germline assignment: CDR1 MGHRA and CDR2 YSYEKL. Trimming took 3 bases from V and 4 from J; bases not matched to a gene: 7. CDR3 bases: TGCGCCAGCAGCCAGCAGGGGGCTAGCGGCACTGAAGCTTTCTTT. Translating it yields CASSQQGASGTEAFF.

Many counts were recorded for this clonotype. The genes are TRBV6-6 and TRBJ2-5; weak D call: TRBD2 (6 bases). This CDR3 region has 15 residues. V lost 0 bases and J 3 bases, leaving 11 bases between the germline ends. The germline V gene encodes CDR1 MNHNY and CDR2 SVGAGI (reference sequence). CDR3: CASSYSMGGEETQYF. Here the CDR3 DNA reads TGTGCCAGCAGTTACTCGATGGGGGGAGAAGAGACCCAGTACTTC.

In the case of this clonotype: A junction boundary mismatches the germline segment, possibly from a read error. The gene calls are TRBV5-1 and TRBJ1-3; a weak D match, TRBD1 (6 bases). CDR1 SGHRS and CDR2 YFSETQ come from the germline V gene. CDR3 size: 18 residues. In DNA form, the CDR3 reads TGCGCCAGCAGCTTGTGGCCGGACAGATCTGTTTCTGGAGACACCATATATTTT. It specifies CASSLWPDRSVSGDTIYF.

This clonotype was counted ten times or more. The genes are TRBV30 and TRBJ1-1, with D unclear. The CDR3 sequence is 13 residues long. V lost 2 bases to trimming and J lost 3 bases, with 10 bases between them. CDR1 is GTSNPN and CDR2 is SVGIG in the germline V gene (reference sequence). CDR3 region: CAWSTDGYTEAFF. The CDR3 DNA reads TGTGCCTGGAGTACTGACGGCTACACTGAAGCTTTCTTT.

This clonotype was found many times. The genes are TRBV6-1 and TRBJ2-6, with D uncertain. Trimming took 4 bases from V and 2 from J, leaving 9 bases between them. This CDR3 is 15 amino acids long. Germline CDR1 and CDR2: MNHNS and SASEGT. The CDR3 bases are TGTGCCAGCAGTGCCGAAGGCGCTGGGGCCAACGTCCTGACTTTC. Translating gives CASSAEGAGANVLTF.

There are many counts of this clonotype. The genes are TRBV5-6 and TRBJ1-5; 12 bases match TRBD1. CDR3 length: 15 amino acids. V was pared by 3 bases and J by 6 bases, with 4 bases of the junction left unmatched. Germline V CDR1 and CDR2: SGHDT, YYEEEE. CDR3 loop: CASSWGTGGGQPQHF. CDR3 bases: TGTGCCAGCAGCTGGGGGACAGGGGGCGGTCAGCCCCAGCATTTT.

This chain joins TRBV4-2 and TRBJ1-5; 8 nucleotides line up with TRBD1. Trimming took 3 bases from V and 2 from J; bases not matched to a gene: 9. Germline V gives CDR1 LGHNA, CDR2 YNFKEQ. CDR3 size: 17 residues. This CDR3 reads CASSQEGTGQGNQPQHF. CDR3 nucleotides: TGTGCCAGCAGCCAGGAGGGGACAGGCCAGGGCAATCAGCCCCAGCATTTT.

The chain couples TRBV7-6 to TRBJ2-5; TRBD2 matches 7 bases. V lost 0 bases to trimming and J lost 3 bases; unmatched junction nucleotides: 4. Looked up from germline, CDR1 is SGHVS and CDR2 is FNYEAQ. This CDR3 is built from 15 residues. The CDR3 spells CASSLAGTIKETQYF. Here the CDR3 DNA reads TGTGCCAGCAGCTTAGCGGGGACTATAAAAGAGACCCAGTACTTC.